These 13 T cell receptor beta chains originate from one sample sequenced in a study of beta chain features in type 1 diabetes. Reverse transcribing all isolated RNA meant expressed TCRB transcripts were sequenced. Clones were read by immunoSEQ multiplex PCR, and TCRdb kept only the in-frame ones, dropping some. The table records 250,000 to 350,000 clones, 14% of them present only once. Sequencing used central memory CD4+ T cells from blood. These receptors were taken from a man aged 25-45 years in good health.

This clone appeared a few times. V and J are TRBV11-3 and TRBJ2-1; TRBD2 aligns across 7 bases. The length of the CDR3 is 14 residues. Per germline, CDR1 SGHNT and CDR2 YENEEA. The junction had 6 bases not matched to a gene; V was cut back by 3 bases and J by 7 bases. CDR3 sequence reads: CASSLGWRENEQFF. Here the CDR3 DNA reads TGTGCCAGCAGCTTGGGATGGCGGGAGAATGAGCAGTTCTTC.

A few counts support this clone. V and J are TRBV29-1 and TRBJ2-7, with D maybe TRBD2 (6 bases). Trimming took 2 bases from V and 2 from J, leaving 16 bases between them. Germline CDR1 SQVTM, CDR2 ANQGSEA. This CDR3 has 15 residues. CDR3 sequence reads: CSVEFGGEAPYEQYV. The CDR3 DNA reads TGCAGCGTTGAATTCGGCGGGGAAGCTCCCTACGAGCAGTACGTC.

This clone was picked up a small number of times. The CDR3 sequence: CASSLGATRDTEAFF. CDR3 nucleotide sequence: TGCGCCAGCAGCTTGGGGGCGACGAGGGACACTGAAGCTTTCTTT. The V call is TRBV5-1, the J call TRBJ1-1; no definite D call. This CDR3 spans 15 amino acids. Germline CDR1 is SGHRS and CDR2 is YFSETQ. V was trimmed by 0 bases and J by 3 bases, leaving 12 bases between them.

In its sample, this clone was seen a few times. The chain carries TRBV19 and TRBJ1-1; 7 bases are a match to TRBD1. The J segment lost 1 base and the V segment lost 9 bases, leaving 8 bases of the junction unmatched. CDR1 is LNHDA and CDR2 is SQIVND in the germline V gene (reference sequence). The CDR3 loop spans 14 amino acids. For the CDR3, the DNA is TGTGCCAGCTCTAGGGGACAGCAGAACACTGAAGCTTTCTTT. Protein product: CASSRGQQNTEAFF.

This clone was observed a few times. The CDR3 loop is CSVESLAGGSSSYNEQFF. CDR3 DNA sequence: TGCAGCGTTGAATCACTAGCGGGAGGGAGTAGCTCCTACAATGAGCAGTTCTTC. The genes are TRBV29-1 and TRBJ2-1, with 13 bases matching TRBD2. Germline-derived CDR1 and CDR2 are SQVTM and ANQGSEA. CDR3 length equals 18 residues. J gave up 0 bases and V 2 bases, and 7 bases lay outside the gene matches.

This clone turned up a few times. The chain links TRBV4-3 to TRBJ1-4; D is unresolved. V dropped 5 bases and J dropped 7 bases, with 11 bases sitting between them. Germline V gene sequence: CDR1 LGHNA, CDR2 YSLEER. This CDR3 region has 13 residues. The chain's CDR3 is CASSYLRSEKLFF. For the CDR3, the DNA is TGCGCCAGCAGCTACCTCAGGAGTGAAAAACTGTTTTTT.

The chain combines TRBV12-5 with TRBJ2-7; 14 positions agree with TRBD2. This CDR3 has 17 amino acids. Germline trimming cut 2 bases from V and 2 bases from J; bases unmatched to any gene: 5. Per germline, CDR1 LGHNT and CDR2 FRNRAP. CDR3 loop: CASGLRGTSGRAYEQYV. The CDR3 nucleotides are TGTGCTAGTGGTTTGCGAGGGACTAGCGGGAGAGCCTACGAGCAGTACGTC.

The CDR3, as DNA: TGTGCCAGCAGTTACTCGAAGACCAACCGCCAAGAGACCCAGTACTTC. It yields the protein CASSYSKTNRQETQYF. The V call is TRBV6-5, the J call TRBJ2-5, with D unresolved. The CDR3 length is 16 residues. Germline V gene sequence: CDR1 MNHEY, CDR2 SVGAGI. V was shortened by 0 bases and J by 1 base, with 12 bases between the two germline ends.

This clone showed up just a few times. This chain joins TRBV7-9 and TRBJ2-1; the D call may be TRBD1 or TRBD2 (5 bases each). Trimming shortened V by 1 base and J by 10 bases, and 17 bases separated the two germline ends. Germline V gene data show CDR1 as SEHNR and CDR2 as FQNEAQ (reference sequence). The CDR3 runs 15 residues. The DNA for the CDR3 is TGTGCCAGCAGCTTAGATCCCTCCTCATGGGGGGAGCAGTTCTTC. This gives the protein CASSLDPSSWGEQFF.

CDR3 bases: TGTGCCATCTTGGCTAGCGGGGTTAGCGAGCAGTACTTC. Residues: CAILASGVSEQYF. This chain joins TRBV10-3 and TRBJ2-7; the match to TRBD2 covers 9 bases. Germline-derived CDR1 and CDR2 are ENHRY and SYGVKD. The CDR3 consists of 13 residues. J was trimmed by 6 bases and V by 8 bases; bases with no gene match: 8.

The V gene is TRBV5-1, the J gene TRBJ2-1, with D unresolved. CDR3 length: 13 residues. V was shortened by 2 bases and J by 4 bases, with 7 bases between the two germline ends. Germline CDR1 reads SGHRS; CDR2 reads YFSETQ. Here the CDR3 reads CASSFRGYNEQFF. The CDR3 bases are TGCGCCAGCAGCTTCCGCGGATACAATGAGCAGTTCTTC.

This clone was found once. The chain combines TRBV11-2 with TRBJ2-5; D may match TRBD1 or TRBD2 (5 bases each). The J call may be wrong; the DNA end is better matched by TRBJ2-7. The V gene's germline CDR1 is SGHAT and CDR2 FQNNGV. This CDR3 has 13 amino acids. The CDR3 protein is CASSRGRRYEQYF. For the CDR3, the DNA is TGTGCCAGCAGCCGGGGACGGCGCTACGAGCAGTACTTC.

The rearrangement joins TRBV10-3 to TRBJ2-1, with a tentative D call TRBD1 (5 bases). With 0 bases removed from V and 6 bases from J, the gap between germline ends came to 21 bases. The V gene's germline CDR1 is ENHRY and CDR2 SYGVKD. CDR3 length: 18 residues. CDR3 in DNA: TGTGCCATCAGTGAGTCGTTGGCGGAGTTCTCAAGGGGCAATGAGCAGTTCTTC. This codes for CAISESLAEFSRGNEQFF.